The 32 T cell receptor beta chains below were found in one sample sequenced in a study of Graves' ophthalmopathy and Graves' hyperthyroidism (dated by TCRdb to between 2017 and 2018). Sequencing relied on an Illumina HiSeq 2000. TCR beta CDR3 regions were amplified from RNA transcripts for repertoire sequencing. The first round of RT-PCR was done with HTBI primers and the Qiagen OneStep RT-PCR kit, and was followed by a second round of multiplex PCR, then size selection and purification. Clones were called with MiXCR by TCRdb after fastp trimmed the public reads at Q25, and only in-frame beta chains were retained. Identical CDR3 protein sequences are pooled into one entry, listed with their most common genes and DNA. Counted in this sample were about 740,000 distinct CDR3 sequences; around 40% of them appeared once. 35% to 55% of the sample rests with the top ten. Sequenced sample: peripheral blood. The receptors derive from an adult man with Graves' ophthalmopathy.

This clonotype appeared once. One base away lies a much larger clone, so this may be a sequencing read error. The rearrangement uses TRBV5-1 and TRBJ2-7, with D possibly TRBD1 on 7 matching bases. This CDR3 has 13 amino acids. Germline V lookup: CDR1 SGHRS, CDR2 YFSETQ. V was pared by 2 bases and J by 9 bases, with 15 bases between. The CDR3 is CASSFGGAGGQYF. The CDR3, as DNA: TGCGCCAGCAGCTTCGGGGGCGCAGGGGGGCAGTACTTC.

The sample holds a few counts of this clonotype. CDR3 sequence reads: CASSLSTLVYTF. The CDR3 DNA follows: TGTGCCAGCAGCCTGAGTACACTTGTTTACACCTTC. The gene calls are TRBV7-9 and TRBJ1-2; unclear D gene. This CDR3 is built from 12 residues. Trimming removed 5 bases from V and 11 bases from J, with 15 bases in between. The germline gives CDR1 SEHNR, CDR2 FQNEAQ (reference sequence).

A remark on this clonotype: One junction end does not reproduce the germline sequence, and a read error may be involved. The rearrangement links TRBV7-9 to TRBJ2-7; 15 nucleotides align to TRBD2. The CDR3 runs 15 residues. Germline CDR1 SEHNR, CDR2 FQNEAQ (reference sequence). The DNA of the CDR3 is TGTACCAGCAGCCAAGGGACTAGCGGGAGGTCCGAGCAGTACTTC. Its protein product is CTSSQGTSGRSEQYF.

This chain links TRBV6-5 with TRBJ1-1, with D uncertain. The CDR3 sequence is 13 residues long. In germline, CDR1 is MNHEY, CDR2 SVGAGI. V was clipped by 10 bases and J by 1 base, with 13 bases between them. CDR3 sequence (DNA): TGTGCCACCAGAAGGGCCGGGAACACTGAAGCTTTCTTT. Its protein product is CATRRAGNTEAFF.

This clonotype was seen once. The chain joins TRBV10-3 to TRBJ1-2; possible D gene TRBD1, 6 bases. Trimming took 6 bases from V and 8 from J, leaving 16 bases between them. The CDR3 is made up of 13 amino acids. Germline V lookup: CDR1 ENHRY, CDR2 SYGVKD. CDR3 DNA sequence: TGTGCCATCAGAAGAGGGACGCAGGGGGGCTACACCTTC. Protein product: CAIRRGTQGGYTF.

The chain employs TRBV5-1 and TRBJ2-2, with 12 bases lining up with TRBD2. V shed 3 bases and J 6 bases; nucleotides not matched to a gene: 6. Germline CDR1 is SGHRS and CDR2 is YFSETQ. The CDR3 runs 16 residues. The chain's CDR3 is CASSSPTSGRAGELFF. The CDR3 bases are TGCGCCAGCAGCTCGCCGACTAGCGGGAGAGCCGGGGAGCTGTTTTTT.

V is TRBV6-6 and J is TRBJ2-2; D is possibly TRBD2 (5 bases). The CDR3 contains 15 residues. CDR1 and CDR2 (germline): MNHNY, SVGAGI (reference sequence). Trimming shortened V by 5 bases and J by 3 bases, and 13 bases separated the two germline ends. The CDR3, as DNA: TGTGCCAGCAGTCCCCGCGGGCGCGACACCGGGGAGCTGTTTTTT. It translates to CASSPRGRDTGELFF.

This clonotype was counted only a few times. The DNA for the CDR3 is TGCAGTGCTCCCCCTGTGGAAAGGGGGTTAGGGGAGACCCAGTACTTC. This sequence encodes CSAPPVERGLGETQYF. This chain links TRBV20-1 with TRBJ2-5; D is perhaps TRBD1 (6 bases). CDR3 length: 16 amino acids. Germline V gene data show CDR1 as DFQATT and CDR2 as SNEGSKA (reference sequence). Deletions cut 5 bases from V and 5 bases from J, with 24 bases between.

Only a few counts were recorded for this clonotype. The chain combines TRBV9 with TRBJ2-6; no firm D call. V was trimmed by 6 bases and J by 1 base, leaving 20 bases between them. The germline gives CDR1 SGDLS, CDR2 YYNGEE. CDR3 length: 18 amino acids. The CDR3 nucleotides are TGTGCCAGCACCACCCGAGGCGGACGGGTATCTGGGGCCAACGTCCTGACTTTC. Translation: CASTTRGGRVSGANVLTF.

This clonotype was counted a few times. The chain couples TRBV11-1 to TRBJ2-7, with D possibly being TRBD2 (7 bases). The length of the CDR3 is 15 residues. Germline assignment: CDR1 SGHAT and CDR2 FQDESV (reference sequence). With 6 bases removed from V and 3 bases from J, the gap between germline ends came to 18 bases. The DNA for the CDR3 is TGTGCCAGCAGTTTAAAAGGGGGAGGGTTCTACGAGCAGTACTTC. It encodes CASSLKGGGFYEQYF. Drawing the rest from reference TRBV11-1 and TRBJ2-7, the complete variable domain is EAEVAQSPRYKITEKSQAVAFWCDPISGHATLYWYRQILGQGPELLVQFQDESVVDDSQLPKDRFSAERLKGVDSTLKIQPAELGDSAMYLCASSLKGGGFYEQYFGPGTRLTVT.

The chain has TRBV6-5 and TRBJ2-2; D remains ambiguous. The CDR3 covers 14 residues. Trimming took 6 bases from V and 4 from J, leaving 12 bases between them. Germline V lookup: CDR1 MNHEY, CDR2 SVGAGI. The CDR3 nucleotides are TGTGCCAGCAGGCCCGTCAGGAGCACCGGGGAGCTGTTTTTT. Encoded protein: CASRPVRSTGELFF.

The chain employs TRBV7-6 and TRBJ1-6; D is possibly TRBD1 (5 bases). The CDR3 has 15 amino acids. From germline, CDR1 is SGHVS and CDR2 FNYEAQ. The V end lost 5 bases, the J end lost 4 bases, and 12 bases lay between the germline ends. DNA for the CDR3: TGTGCCAGCAGCCGCGGGGCCCGATATAATTCACCCCTCCACTTT. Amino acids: CASSRGARYNSPLHF. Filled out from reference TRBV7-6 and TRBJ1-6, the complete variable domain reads GAGVSQSPRYKVTKRGQDVALRCDPISGHVSLYWYRQALGQGPEFLTYFNYEAQQDKSGLPNDRFSAERPEGSISTLTIQRTEQRDSAMYRCASSRGARYNSPLHFGNGTRLTVT.

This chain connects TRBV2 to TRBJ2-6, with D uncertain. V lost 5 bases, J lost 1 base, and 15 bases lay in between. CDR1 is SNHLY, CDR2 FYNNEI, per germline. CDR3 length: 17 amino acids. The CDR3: CASSTPKPESGANVLTF. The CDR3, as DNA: TGTGCCAGCAGTACCCCGAAACCTGAGTCTGGGGCCAACGTCCTGACTTTC.

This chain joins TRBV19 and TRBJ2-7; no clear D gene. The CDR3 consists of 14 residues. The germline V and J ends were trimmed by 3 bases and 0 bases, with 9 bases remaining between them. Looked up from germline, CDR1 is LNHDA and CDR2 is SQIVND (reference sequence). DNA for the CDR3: TGTGCCAGTAGTATGATTGGGGACTCCTACGAGCAGTACTTC. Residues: CASSMIGDSYEQYF.

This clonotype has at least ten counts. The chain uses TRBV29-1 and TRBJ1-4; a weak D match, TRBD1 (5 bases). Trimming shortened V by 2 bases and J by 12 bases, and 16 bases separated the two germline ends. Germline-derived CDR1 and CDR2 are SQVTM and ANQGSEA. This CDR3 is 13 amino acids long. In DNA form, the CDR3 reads TGCAGCGTTGAATTTCGTCTTTCGGGGGAACTGTTTTTT. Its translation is CSVEFRLSGELFF.

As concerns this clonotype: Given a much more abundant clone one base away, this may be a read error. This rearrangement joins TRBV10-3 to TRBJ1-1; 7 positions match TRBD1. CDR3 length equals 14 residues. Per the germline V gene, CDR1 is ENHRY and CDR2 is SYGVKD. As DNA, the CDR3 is TGTGTCAGCAGTGAAGACAGGGTGCACACTGAAGCTTTCTTT. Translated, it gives CVSSEDRVHTEAFF.

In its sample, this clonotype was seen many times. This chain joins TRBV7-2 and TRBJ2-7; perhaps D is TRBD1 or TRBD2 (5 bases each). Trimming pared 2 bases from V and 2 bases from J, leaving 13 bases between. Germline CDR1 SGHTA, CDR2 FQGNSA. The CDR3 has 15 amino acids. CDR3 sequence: CASSLPWDGPYEQYF. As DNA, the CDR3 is TGTGCCAGCAGCTTACCTTGGGACGGACCCTACGAGCAGTACTTC.

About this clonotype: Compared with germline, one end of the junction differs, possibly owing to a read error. Here the CDR3 reads CASSEAGGLQETQYF. CDR3 DNA: TGTGCCAGCAGTGAGGCGGGGGGTCTCCAAGAGACCCAGTACTTC. The chain has TRBV10-3 and TRBJ2-5, with 8 nucleotides matching TRBD2. There are 15 residues in the CDR3. The germline V gene has CDR1 ENHRY and CDR2 SYGVKD.

DNA for the CDR3: TGCAGTGCTAGCCTAGCGGGAGGGCCGATCGGCGGGGAGCTGTTTTTT. Its translation: CSASLAGGPIGGELFF. V gene TRBV20-1 combines with J gene TRBJ2-2, with 12 positions matching TRBD2. From germline, CDR1 is DFQATT and CDR2 SNEGSKA (reference sequence). The CDR3 is 16 amino acids. Trimming cost V 3 bases and J 7 bases; bases outside gene matches: 9.

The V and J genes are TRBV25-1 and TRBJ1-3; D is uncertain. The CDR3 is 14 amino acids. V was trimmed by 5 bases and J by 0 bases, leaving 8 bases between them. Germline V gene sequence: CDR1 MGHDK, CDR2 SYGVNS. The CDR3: CASSQVISGNTIYF. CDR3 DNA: TGTGCCAGCAGTCAGGTTATCTCTGGAAACACCATATATTTT. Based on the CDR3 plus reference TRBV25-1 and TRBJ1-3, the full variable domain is EADIYQTPRYLVIGTGKKITLECSQTMGHDKMYWYQQDPGMELHLIHYSYGVNSTEKGDLSSESTVSRIRTEHFPLTLESARPSHTSQYLCASSQVISGNTIYFGEGSWLTVV.

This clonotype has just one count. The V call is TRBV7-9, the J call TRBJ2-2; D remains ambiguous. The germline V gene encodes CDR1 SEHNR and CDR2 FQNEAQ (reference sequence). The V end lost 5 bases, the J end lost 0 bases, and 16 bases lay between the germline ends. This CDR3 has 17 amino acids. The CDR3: CASSVEPYGTNTGELFF. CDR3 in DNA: TGTGCCAGCAGCGTAGAACCCTATGGTACGAACACCGGGGAGCTGTTTTTT.

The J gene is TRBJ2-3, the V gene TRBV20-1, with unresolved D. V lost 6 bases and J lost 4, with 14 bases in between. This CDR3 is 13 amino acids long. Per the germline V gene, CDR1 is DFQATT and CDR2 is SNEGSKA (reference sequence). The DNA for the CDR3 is TGCAGTGCCCCCCGAGCCTCCCCAGATACGCAGTATTTT. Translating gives CSAPRASPDTQYF.

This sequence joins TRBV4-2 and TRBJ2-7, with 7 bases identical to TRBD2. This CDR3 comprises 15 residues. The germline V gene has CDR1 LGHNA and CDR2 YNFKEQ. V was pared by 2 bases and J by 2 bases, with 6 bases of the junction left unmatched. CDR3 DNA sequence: TGTGCCAGCAGCCAAAACAACGCGGGGGCCTACGAGCAGTACTTC. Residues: CASSQNNAGAYEQYF.

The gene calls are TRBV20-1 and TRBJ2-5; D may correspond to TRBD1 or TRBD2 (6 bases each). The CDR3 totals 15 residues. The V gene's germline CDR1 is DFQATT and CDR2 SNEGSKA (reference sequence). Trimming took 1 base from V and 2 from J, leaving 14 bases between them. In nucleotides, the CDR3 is TGCAGTGCTAGAGGGGGGGCCGAAAAACAAGAGACCCAGTACTTC. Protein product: CSARGGAEKQETQYF.

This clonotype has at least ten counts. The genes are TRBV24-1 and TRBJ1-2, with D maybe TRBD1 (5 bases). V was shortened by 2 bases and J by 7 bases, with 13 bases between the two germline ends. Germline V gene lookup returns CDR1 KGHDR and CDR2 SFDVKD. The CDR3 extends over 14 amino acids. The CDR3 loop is CATSDWDPTGGYTF. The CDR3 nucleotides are TGTGCCACCAGTGATTGGGACCCCACCGGTGGCTACACCTTC.

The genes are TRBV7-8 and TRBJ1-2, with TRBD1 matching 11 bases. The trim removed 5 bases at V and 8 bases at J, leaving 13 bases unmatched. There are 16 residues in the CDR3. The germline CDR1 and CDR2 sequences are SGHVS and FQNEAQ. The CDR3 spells CASSQDPGQGAWGYTF. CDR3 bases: TGTGCCAGCAGCCAAGACCCTGGACAGGGGGCGTGGGGCTACACCTTC.

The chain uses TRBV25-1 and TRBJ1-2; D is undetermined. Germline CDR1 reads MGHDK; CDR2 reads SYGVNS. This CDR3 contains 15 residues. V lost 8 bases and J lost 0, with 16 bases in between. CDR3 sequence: CASSPPGISNYGYTF. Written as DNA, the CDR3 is TGTGCCAGCTCACCACCAGGAATCTCTAACTATGGCTACACCTTC.

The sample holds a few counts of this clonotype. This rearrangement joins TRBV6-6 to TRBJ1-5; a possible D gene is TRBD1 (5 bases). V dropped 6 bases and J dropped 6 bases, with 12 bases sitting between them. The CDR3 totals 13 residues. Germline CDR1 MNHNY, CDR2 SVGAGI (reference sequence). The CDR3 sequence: CASRQGYLQPQHF. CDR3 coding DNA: TGTGCCAGCAGGCAGGGATATCTTCAGCCCCAGCATTTT.

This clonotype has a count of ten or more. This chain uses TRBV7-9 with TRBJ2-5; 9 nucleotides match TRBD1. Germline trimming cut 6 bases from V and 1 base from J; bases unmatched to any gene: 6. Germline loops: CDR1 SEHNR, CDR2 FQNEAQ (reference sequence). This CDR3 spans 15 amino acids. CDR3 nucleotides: TGTGCCAGCAGGCGGACAGGGGCCTCCCAAGAGACCCAGTACTTC. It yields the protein CASRRTGASQETQYF.

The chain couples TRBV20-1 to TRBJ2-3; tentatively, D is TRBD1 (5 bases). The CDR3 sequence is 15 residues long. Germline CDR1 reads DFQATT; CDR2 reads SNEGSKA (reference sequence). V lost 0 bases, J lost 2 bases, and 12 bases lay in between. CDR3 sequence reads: CSARDDSILTDTQYF. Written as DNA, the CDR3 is TGCAGTGCTAGAGACGACAGCATCCTCACAGATACGCAGTATTTT.

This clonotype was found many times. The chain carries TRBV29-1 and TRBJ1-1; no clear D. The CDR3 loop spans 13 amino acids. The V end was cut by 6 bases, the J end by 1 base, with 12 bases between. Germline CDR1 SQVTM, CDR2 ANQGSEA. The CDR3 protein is CSVGWAANTEAFF. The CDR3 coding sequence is TGCAGCGTGGGATGGGCTGCGAACACTGAAGCTTTCTTT.

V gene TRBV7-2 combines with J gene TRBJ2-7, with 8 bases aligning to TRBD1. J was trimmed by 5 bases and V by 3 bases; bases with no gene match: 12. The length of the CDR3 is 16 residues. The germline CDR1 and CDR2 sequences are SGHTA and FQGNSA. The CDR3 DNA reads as TGTGCCAGCAGCTTGGGCCAGGGGGCTAGGGCGAACGAGCAGTACTTC. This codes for CASSLGQGARANEQYF.